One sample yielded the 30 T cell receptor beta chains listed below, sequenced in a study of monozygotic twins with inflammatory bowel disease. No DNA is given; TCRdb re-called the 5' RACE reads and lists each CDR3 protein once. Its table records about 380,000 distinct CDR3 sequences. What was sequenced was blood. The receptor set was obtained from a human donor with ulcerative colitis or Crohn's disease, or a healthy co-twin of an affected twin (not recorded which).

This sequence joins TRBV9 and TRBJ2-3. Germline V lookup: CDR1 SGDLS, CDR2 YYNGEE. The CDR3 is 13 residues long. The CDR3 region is CASSVGSPDTQYF.

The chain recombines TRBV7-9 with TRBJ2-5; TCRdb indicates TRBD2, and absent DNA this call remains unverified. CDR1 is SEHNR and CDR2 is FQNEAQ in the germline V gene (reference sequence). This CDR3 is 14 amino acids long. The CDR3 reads CASSFVTSTETQYF.

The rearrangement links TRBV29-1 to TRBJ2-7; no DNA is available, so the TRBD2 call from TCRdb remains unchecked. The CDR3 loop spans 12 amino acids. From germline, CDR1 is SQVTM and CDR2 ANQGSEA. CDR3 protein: CSAGTAPYEQYF.

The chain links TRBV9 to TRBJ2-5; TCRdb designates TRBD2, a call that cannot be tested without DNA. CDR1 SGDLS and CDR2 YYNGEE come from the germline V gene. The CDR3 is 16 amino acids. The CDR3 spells CASSVVGWSGRETQHF.

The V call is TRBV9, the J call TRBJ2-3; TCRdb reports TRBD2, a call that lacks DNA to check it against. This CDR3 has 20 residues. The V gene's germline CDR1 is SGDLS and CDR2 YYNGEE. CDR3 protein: CASSVGHMPGLAGGTDTQYF.

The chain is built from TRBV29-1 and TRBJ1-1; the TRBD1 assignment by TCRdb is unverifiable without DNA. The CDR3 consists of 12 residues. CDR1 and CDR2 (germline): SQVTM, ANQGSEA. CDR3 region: CSVDPGGTEAFF.

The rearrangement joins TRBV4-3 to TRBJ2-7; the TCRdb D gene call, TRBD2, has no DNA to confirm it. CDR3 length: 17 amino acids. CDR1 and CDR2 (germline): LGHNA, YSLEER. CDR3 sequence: CASSPMITSGELYEQYF.

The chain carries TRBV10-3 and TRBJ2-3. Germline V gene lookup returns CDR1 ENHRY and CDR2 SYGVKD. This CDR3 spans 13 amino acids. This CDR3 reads CAINGLASDTQYF.

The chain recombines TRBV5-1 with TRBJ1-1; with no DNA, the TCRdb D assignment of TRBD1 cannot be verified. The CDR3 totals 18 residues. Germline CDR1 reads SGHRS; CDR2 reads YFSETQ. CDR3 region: CASSLRAGTERSNTEAFF.

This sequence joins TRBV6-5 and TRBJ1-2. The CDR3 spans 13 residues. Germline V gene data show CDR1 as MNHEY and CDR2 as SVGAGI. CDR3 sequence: CASRTAGLYGYTF.

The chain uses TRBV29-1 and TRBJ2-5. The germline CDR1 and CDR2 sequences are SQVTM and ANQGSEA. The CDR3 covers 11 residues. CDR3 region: CSVGTQETQYF.

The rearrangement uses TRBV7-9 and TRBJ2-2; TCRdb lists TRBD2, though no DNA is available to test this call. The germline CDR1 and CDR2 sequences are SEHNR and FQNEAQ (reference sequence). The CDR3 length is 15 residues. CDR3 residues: CASSSTLLVTEELFF.

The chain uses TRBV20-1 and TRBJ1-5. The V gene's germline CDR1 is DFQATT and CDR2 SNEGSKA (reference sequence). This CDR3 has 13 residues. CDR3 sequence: CSARRVNNQPQHF.

CDR3 sequence reads: CASSFYPGERGGYTF. The chain combines TRBV12-3 or TRBV12-4 with TRBJ1-2; TCRdb's D call, TRBD1, is unchecked because there is no DNA. CDR3 size: 15 residues.

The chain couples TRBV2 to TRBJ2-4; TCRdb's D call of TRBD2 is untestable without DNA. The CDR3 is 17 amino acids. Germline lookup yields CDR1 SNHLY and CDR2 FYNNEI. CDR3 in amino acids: CASSQGLAGVAKNIQYF. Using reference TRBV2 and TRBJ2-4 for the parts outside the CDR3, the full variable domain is EPEVTQTPSHQVTQMGQEVILRCVPISNHLYFYWYRQILGQKVEFLVSFYNNEISEKSEIFDDQFSVERPDGSNFTLKIRSTKLEDSAMYFCASSQGLAGVAKNIQYFGAGTRLSVL.

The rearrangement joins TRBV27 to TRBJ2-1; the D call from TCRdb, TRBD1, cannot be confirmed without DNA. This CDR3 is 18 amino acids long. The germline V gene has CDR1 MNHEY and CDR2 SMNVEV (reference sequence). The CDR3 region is CASSSQDTRFVRGKKQFF.

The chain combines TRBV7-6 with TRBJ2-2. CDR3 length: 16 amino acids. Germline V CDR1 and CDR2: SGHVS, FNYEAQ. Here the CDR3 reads CASSLVRTSNTGELFF.

The CDR3: CASGRAGGSNQPQHF. The chain combines TRBV6-1 with TRBJ1-5. CDR1 MNHNS and CDR2 SASEGT come from the germline V gene. This CDR3 contains 15 residues.

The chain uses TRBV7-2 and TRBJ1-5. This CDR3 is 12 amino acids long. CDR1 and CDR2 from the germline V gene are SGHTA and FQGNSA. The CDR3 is CASSSSIQPQHF. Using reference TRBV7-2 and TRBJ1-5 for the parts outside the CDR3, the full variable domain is GAGVSQSPSNKVTEKGKDVELRCDPISGHTALYWYRQSLGQGLEFLIYFQGNSAPDKSGLPSDRFSAERTGGSVSTLTIQRTQQEDSAVYLCASSSSIQPQHFGDGTRLSIL.

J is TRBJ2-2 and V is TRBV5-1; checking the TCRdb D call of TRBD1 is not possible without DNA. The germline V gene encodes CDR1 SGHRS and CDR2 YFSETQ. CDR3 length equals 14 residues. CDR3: CASSSSQGIGELFF.

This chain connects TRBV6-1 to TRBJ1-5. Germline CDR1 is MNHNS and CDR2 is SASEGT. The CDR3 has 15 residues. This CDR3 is CASSSVNQNFQPQHF.

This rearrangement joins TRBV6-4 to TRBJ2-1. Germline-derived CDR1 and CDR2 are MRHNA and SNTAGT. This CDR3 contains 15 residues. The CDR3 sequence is CASSDLGGSYNEQFF.

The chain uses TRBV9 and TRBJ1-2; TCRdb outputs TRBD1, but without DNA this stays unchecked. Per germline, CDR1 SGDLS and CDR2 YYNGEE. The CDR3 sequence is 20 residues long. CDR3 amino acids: CASSVARGLQLNTINYGYTF.

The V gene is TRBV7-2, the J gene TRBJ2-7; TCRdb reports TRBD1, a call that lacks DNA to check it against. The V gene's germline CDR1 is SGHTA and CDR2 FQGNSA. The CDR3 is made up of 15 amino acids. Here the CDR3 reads CASSLTAGDWYEQYF. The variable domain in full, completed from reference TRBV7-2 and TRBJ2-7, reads GAGVSQSPSNKVTEKGKDVELRCDPISGHTALYWYRQSLGQGLEFLIYFQGNSAPDKSGLPSDRFSAERTGGSVSTLTIQRTQQEDSAVYLCASSLTAGDWYEQYFGPGTRLTVT.

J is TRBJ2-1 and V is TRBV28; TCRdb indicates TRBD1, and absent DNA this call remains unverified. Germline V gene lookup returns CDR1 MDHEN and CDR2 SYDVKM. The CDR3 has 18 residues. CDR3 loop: CASSPLLGRGSSYNEQFF.

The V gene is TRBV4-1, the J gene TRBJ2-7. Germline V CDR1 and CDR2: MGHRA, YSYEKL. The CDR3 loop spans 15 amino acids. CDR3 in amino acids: CASSQDVGLLGEQYF.

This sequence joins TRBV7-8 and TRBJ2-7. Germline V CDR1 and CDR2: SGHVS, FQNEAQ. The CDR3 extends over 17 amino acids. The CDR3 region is CASSLVVGRASSYEQYF.

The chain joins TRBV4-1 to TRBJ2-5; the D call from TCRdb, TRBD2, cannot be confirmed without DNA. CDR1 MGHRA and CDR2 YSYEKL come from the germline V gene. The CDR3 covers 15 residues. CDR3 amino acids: CASSQDLSVLGTQYF.

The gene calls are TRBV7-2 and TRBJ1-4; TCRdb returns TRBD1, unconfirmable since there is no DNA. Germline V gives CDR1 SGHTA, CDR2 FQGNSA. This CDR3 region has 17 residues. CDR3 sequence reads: CASSLAGQKRVNEKLFF. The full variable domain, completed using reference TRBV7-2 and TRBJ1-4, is GAGVSQSPSNKVTEKGKDVELRCDPISGHTALYWYRQSLGQGLEFLIYFQGNSAPDKSGLPSDRFSAERTGGSVSTLTIQRTQQEDSAVYLCASSLAGQKRVNEKLFFGSGTQLSVL.

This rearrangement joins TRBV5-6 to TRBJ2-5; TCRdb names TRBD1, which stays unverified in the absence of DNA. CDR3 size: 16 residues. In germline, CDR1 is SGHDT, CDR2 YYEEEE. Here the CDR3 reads CASSLGLAGLWETQYF.